This TCR beta chain was identified during a study of T cell responses to AZD1222 COVID-19 vaccine. Whole-study results and caveats: Donors were largely white British and mainly female; clonal diversity was possibly underestimated. Seropositive status at baseline applied to only 5 to 7 AZD1222 recipients. None of the repertoires were sampled until the peak T cell response had passed.

In the case of this clone: Its antigen is currently unknown.

TCRdb's table, derived via immunoSEQ multiplex PCR, lists solely in-frame clones and lacks some. The sample includes about 110,000 clones, 85% to 90% of them seen just once. The CDR3 spans 17 residues. The germline gives CDR1 MDHEN, CDR2 SYDVKM. The V end lost 6 bases, the J end lost 0 bases, and 17 bases lay between the germline ends. The sample in question was peripheral blood, obtained on day 0 of AZD1222 vaccination. The receptor was derived from an adult in good health. The chain couples TRBV28 to TRBJ2-2; D call uncertain. The CDR3, as DNA: TGTGCCAGCAGCTTCCTCGGCGGCAGAGCGAACACCGGGGAGCTGTTTTTT. Translating it yields CASSFLGGRANTGELFF.